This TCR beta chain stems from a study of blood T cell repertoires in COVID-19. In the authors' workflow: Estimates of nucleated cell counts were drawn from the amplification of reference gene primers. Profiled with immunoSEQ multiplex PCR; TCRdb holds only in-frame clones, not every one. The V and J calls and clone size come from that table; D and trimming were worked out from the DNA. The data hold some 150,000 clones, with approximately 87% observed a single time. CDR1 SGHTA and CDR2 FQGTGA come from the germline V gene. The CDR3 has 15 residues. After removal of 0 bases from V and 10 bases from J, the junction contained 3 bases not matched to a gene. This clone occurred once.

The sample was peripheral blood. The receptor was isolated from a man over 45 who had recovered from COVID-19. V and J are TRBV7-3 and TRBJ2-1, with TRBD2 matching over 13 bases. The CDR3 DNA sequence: TGTGCCAGCAGCTTAACGGGACTAGCGGGAACGGAGCAGTTCTTC. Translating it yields CASSLTGLAGTEQFF.